This TCR beta chain was identified in a study of CD8+CD57+ T cells in acquired aplastic anemia. Overall study: Roughly 3.2 ug was the average amount of DNA from sorted CD4+ and CD8+ cells. The study's findings and limits: Patients and healthy controls showed no significant CD8+ Simpson's diversity difference. Researchers report that around 31 CD8+ CDR3 sequences appeared in both patients and controls.

This clonotype showed up just a few times. Its matching antigen is unknown. Trimming stripped 3 bases from V and 10 bases from J, with 16 bases between. The germline gives CDR1 DFQATT, CDR2 SNEGSKA (reference sequence). The CDR3 is 14 residues long. Genomic DNA provided the template from which TCR beta VDJ and CDR3 profiles were obtained. From the reads, TCRdb called clonotypes with MiXCR, one entry per CDR3 protein. The data hold roughly 180,000 distinct CDR3 sequences, with about three fifths observed a single time. The receptor was isolated from a human donor with severe aplastic anemia or a healthy control (not recorded which). The sequenced material came from sorted CD4+, CD8+, or CD8+CD57+ T cells (not recorded which) from PBMCs. This chain connects TRBV20-1 to TRBJ1-6; D not certain. In DNA, the CDR3 is TGCAGTGCTAGTGCTTCGCGGGAAAACTCACCCCTCCACTTT. Its protein product is CSASASRENSPLHF.